The 18 T cell receptor beta chains reported below all come from one sample, sequenced in a study of neurological immune-mediated disorders (dated by TCRdb to about 2019). Libraries were built with 5' RACE. The sequencing machine was an Illumina HiSeq 2500. TCRdb redid the processing of the public reads, applying fastp at Q25 and MiXCR, and retained in-frame beta chains. Each CDR3 protein gets just one entry, which takes the most common genes and DNA from the rows behind it. Across this sample there are about 35,000 distinct CDR3 sequences, with about 3.8% seen only once. Roughly 2% of the sample is taken by the ten largest. Sequencing was done on a sample of PBMCs. Receptors were obtained from a man under 40 with multiple sclerosis.

This clonotype has just a few counts. The rearrangement joins TRBV12-3 or TRBV12-4 to TRBJ1-4; a weak D match, TRBD1 (6 bases). The CDR3 runs 14 residues. V lost 3 bases to trimming and J lost 8 bases, with 13 bases between them. This CDR3 reads CASSLSGGREKLFF. The CDR3 DNA follows: TGTGCCAGCAGTTTGAGCGGGGGCCGGGAAAAACTGTTTTTT.

This clonotype was observed many times. The junction and the germline gene differ at one end; a read error may be behind it. This chain links TRBV7-7 with TRBJ2-3; a weak D match, TRBD1 (5 bases). The CDR3 contains 15 residues. The germline V gene has CDR1 SSHAT and CDR2 FNYEAQ (reference sequence). The CDR3 protein is CASSLGDSSTDTQYF. Here the CDR3 DNA reads TGTGCTAGCAGCTTAGGTGACAGTAGCACAGATACGCAGTATTTT.

This clonotype was seen at least ten times. The genes are TRBV2 and TRBJ2-7; D gene uncertain. Germline V gene data show CDR1 as SNHLY and CDR2 as FYNNEI. The V and J ends lost 6 bases and 3 bases respectively, with 15 bases between them. The CDR3 length is 14 residues. CDR3 protein: CASRASGVGYEQYF. The CDR3 coding sequence is TGTGCCAGCAGAGCAAGTGGGGTGGGCTACGAGCAGTACTTC.

This clonotype was found many times. The chain carries TRBV9 and TRBJ1-2; D remains ambiguous. Germline V gives CDR1 SGDLS, CDR2 YYNGEE. The CDR3 is 14 residues long. V was shortened by 4 bases and J by 6 bases, with 16 bases between the two germline ends. The chain's CDR3 is CASSPRIGSNGYTF. The CDR3 nucleotides are TGTGCCAGCAGCCCCCGTATAGGGTCTAATGGCTACACCTTC.

This clonotype appeared many times. This chain joins TRBV5-1 and TRBJ2-3; 9 bases agree with TRBD1. The CDR3 loop spans 15 amino acids. With 3 bases clipped from V and 4 bases from J, the junction kept 6 bases outside the gene matches. The germline CDR1 and CDR2 sequences are SGHRS and YFSETQ. The CDR3 region has the DNA TGCGCCAGCAGCTCCCGACAGGGGGTTCCAGATACGCAGTATTTT. Its protein is CASSSRQGVPDTQYF.

The table lists this clonotype with many counts. The gene calls are TRBV20-1 and TRBJ2-1, with 13 bases fitting TRBD2. V was clipped by 6 bases and J by 12 bases; unmatched bases: 11. The V gene's germline CDR1 is DFQATT and CDR2 SNEGSKA (reference sequence). The CDR3 is made up of 14 amino acids. Here the CDR3 DNA reads TGCAGTGCCCAGGACCCGACTAGCGGGGGGAGGCAGTTCTTC. Its translation: CSAQDPTSGGRQFF.

This clonotype was picked up many times. This chain uses TRBV10-3 with TRBJ2-1, with 8 bases matching TRBD2. V shed 5 bases and J 9 bases; nucleotides not matched to a gene: 9. CDR1 and CDR2 (germline): ENHRY, SYGVKD. This CDR3 comprises 14 residues. DNA of the CDR3: TGTGCCATCAGTACTGGCGGGGGGCGGACTGAGCAGTTCTTC. It yields the protein CAISTGGGRTEQFF.

The sample holds many counts of this clonotype. The chain is built from TRBV9 and TRBJ2-3, with unresolved D. Germline-derived CDR1 and CDR2 are SGDLS and YYNGEE. The CDR3 runs 12 residues. V was pared by 2 bases and J by 7 bases, with 8 bases between. DNA for the CDR3: TGTGCCAGCAGCGTCGCGGACCATACGCAGTATTTT. Its protein is CASSVADHTQYF.

In this sample, this clonotype turned up many times. This chain links TRBV29-1 with TRBJ1-2; no clear D. The V end lost 4 bases, the J end lost 4 bases, and 7 bases lay between the germline ends. CDR1 is SQVTM, CDR2 ANQGSEA, per germline. The CDR3 is made up of 11 amino acids. The CDR3 loop reads CSVVTSYGYTF. Here the CDR3 DNA reads TGCAGCGTTGTGACAAGCTATGGCTACACCTTC. Full variable domain (rest looked up from reference TRBV29-1 and TRBJ1-2): SAVISQKPSRDICQRGTSLTIQCQVDSQVTMMFWYRQQPGQSLTLIATANQGSEATYESGFVIDKFPISRPNLTFSTLTVSNMSPEDSSIYLCSVVTSYGYTFGSGTRLTVV.

The J gene is TRBJ2-7, the V gene TRBV7-2; 10 positions agree with TRBD2. The CDR3 spans 14 residues. V lost 6 bases to trimming and J lost 0 bases; unmatched junction nucleotides: 2. Germline V gene data show CDR1 as SGHTA and CDR2 as FQGNSA. DNA for the CDR3: TGTGCCAGCAGTCTAGCGGGAGTCTCCTACGAGCAGTACTTC. Its translation is CASSLAGVSYEQYF.

This clonotype was observed at least ten times. The chain employs TRBV7-2 and TRBJ2-1; no clear D. CDR3 length: 12 residues. Germline loops: CDR1 SGHTA, CDR2 FQGNSA. With 1 base removed from V and 8 bases from J, the gap between germline ends came to 6 bases. The CDR3 DNA is TGTGCCAGCAGCTTAGATTATGATGAGCAGTTCTTC. This encodes CASSLDYDEQFF.

This clonotype was seen at least ten times. The chain is built from TRBV7-2 and TRBJ1-5; D gene unclear. This CDR3 spans 13 amino acids. With 1 base removed from V and 6 bases from J, the gap between germline ends came to 7 bases. Germline V CDR1 and CDR2: SGHTA, FQGNSA. CDR3 residues: CASSLVGRQPQHF. The CDR3, as DNA: TGTGCCAGCAGCTTAGTCGGGCGTCAGCCCCAGCATTTT. Based on the CDR3 plus reference TRBV7-2 and TRBJ1-5, the full variable domain is GAGVSQSPSNKVTEKGKDVELRCDPISGHTALYWYRQSLGQGLEFLIYFQGNSAPDKSGLPSDRFSAERTGGSVSTLTIQRTQQEDSAVYLCASSLVGRQPQHFGDGTRLSIL.

In this sample, this clonotype turned up many times. J is TRBJ2-3 and V is TRBV5-1; TRBD1 might be the D (6 bases). In germline, CDR1 is SGHRS, CDR2 YFSETQ. V shed 0 bases and J shed 3 bases, with 14 bases lying between them. The CDR3 has 16 residues. DNA of the CDR3: TGCGCCAGCAGCTTGGCCCCAGGGGTGTTGACAGATACGCAGTATTTT. This codes for CASSLAPGVLTDTQYF.

At least ten counts were recorded for this clonotype. The rearrangement links TRBV11-3 to TRBJ2-2; D remains unclear. The CDR3 is 14 residues long. Trimming pared 7 bases from V and 0 bases from J, leaving 9 bases between. CDR1 and CDR2 (germline): SGHNT, YENEEA. In nucleotides, the CDR3 is TGTGCCAGCACGCTGTCACCGAACACCGGGGAGCTGTTTTTT. Residues: CASTLSPNTGELFF.

This clonotype showed up many times. This chain links TRBV12-3 or TRBV12-4 with TRBJ2-5, with D hard to call. The CDR3 loop spans 11 amino acids. V dropped 3 bases and J dropped 4 bases, with 3 bases sitting between them. CDR3 residues: CASSLLETQYF. CDR3 sequence (DNA): TGTGCCAGCAGTTTGTTAGAGACCCAGTACTTC.

This clonotype was observed at least ten times. CDR3 sequence (DNA): TGCAGTGCTACAGGGGACTATCTCACAGATACGCAGTATTTT. Amino acids: CSATGDYLTDTQYF. V and J are TRBV20-1 and TRBJ2-3; TRBD2 might be the D (7 bases). Per germline, CDR1 DFQATT and CDR2 SNEGSKA (reference sequence). The CDR3 is 14 amino acids. V lost 4 bases and J 2 bases, leaving 13 bases between the germline ends.

This clonotype was observed a handful of times. V and J are TRBV9 and TRBJ2-2, with 7 bases matching TRBD1. The CDR3 totals 15 residues. The ends lost 4 bases at V and 1 base at J; junction bases unmatched: 4. CDR1 and CDR2 from the germline V gene are SGDLS and YYNGEE. The CDR3 DNA reads as TGTGCCAGCAGCATCCGACAGGGGAACACCGGGGAGCTGTTTTTT. Amino acid sequence: CASSIRQGNTGELFF.

This clonotype was detected ten times or more. The chain is built from TRBV5-1 and TRBJ2-6, with 9 nucleotides matching TRBD1. Germline V lookup: CDR1 SGHRS, CDR2 YFSETQ. V was clipped by 0 bases and J by 2 bases; unmatched bases: 6. This CDR3 contains 18 residues. The CDR3 spells CASSLAGTGKTGANVLTF. The CDR3, as DNA: TGCGCCAGCAGCTTGGCCGGGACAGGGAAGACTGGGGCCAACGTCCTGACTTTC.